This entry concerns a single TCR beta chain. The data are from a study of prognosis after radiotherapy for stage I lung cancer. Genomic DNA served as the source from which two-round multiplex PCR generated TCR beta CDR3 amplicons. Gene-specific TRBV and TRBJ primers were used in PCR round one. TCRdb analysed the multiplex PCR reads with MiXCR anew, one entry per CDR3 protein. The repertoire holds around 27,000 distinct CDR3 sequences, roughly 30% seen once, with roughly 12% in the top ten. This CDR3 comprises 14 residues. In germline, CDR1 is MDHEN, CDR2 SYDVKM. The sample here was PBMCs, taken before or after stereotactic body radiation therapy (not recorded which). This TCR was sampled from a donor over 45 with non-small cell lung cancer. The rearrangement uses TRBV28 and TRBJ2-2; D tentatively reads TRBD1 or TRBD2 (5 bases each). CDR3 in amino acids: CGSLSWDGTGELFF. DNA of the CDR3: TGTGGCAGTTTATCCTGGGACGGCACCGGGGAGCTGTTTTTT.